The T cell receptor beta chain described here comes from a study of blood T cell repertoires in COVID-19. Study context: Material from acute and convalescent COVID-19 was sourced from the United States, Italy and Spain. From T cells, B-cell-depleted T cells, or PBMCs came the material, which was cDNA or gDNA.

CDR1 and CDR2 (germline): KGHSH, LQKENI. Trimming removed 5 bases at V and 4 bases at J, with 14 bases between. The CDR3 is made up of 14 amino acids. Authors' processing steps: Counts of nucleated cells, estimated from reference gene primer amplification, were obtained. Here immunoSEQ multiplex PCR was the method, and the copy in TCRdb shows in-frame clones only, minus some. V and J calls and clone size are given by that table; D and trimming were obtained from the DNA. The sample lists about 160,000 clones, approximately 84% seen once, with over 20% in the top ten. The receptor's source is a woman aged 80 or over with acute or convalescent COVID-19. The sample consisted of peripheral blood. The J gene is TRBJ1-2, the V gene TRBV18; D is possibly TRBD1 (6 bases). The CDR3 is CASSSQGFSYGYTF. DNA for the CDR3: TGTGCCAGCTCATCCCAGGGGTTTAGCTATGGCTACACCTTC.